This TCR beta chain came from a study of graft-versus-host responses after intestinal transplantation. About the research overall: Each recipient received a multivisceral, liver-intestinal, or isolated intestinal graft.

The assay was immunoSEQ multiplex PCR, and TCRdb's table has in-frame clones only and misses some. Of tens of thousands of clones listed, roughly 90% are singletons. The germline V gene has CDR1 MGHRA and CDR2 YSYEKL. V trimming: 1 base; J trimming: 3 bases; junction bases outside the gene matches: 11. The CDR3 contains 20 residues. Comments on this clone: Its antigen is not identified.

The chain links TRBV4-1 to TRBJ2-5; 16 nucleotides agree with TRBD2. The input for sequencing was unstimulated CD8+ T cells sorted from spleen or lymph node cells, taken before intestinal transplant. This TCR came from a human donor who received an intestinal transplant. In nucleotides, the CDR3 is TGCGCCAGCAGCCAAGTGGGACTAGCGGGAGGGGGAAGGCCCAAAGAGACCCAGTACTTC. Protein product: CASSQVGLAGGGRPKETQYF.